Listed here is a single TCR beta chain. What it recognizes is unknown. A much larger clone is a single base away; this may be a read error. The sample is drawn from a study of blood T cells in healthy people across ages. Overall study context: About one barcoded beta molecule per two T cells was the capture yield of template switching.

Sample-barcoded 5' priming and a J-beta primer mix drove a second PCR of 7 to 11 cycles. A single record per CDR3 protein comes from TCRdb applying MiXCR to the 5' RACE reads. The data hold about 1.4 million distinct CDR3 sequences, with around 59% observed a single time. Study results and limitations: The unknown donor CMV status may have confounded expanded clonotype changes. Estimates drawn from one million T cells were deemed to understate diversity.

Germline-derived CDR1 and CDR2 are MNHNS and SASEGT. V dropped 5 bases and J dropped 13; count of bases not matched to a gene: 14. This CDR3 is 14 amino acids long. The chain recombines TRBV6-1 with TRBJ2-1, with 7 positions matching TRBD2. The specimen sequenced was blood. This receptor was identified in a man aged 18 to 35 in good health. The CDR3 bases are TGTGCCAGCAGTATTCCCGGGGGGAGAGAGACCCAGTTCTTC. This translates into CASSIPGGRETQFF.